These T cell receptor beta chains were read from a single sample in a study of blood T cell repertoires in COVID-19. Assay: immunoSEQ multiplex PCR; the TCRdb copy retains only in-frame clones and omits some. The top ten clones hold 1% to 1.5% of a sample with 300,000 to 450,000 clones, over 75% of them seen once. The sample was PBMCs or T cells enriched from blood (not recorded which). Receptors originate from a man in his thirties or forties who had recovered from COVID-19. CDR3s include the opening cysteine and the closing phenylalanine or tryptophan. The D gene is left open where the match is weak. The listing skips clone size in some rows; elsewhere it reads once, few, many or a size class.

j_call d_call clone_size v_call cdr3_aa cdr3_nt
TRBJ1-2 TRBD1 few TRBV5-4 CASSSLDREGYGYTF TGTGCCAGCAGCTCCTTGGACAGGGAAGGCTATGGCTACACCTTC
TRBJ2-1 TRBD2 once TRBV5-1 CASSPIAGGTHEQFF TGCGCCAGCAGCCCAATAGCGGGGGGAACTCATGAGCAGTTCTTC
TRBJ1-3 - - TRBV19 CASHLGGMLDAGNTIYF TGTGCCAGCCACCTGGGGGGGATGCTCGATGCTGGAAACACCATATATTTT
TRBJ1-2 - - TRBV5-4 CASSAGGRYNYGYTF TGTGCCAGCAGCGCCGGTGGGAGGTATAACTATGGCTACACCTTC
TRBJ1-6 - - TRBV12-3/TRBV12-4 CASSPRQASPLHF TGTGCCAGCAGTCCGAGACAGGCTTCACCCCTCCACTTT
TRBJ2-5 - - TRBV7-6 CASSSTRDVRGRETQYF TGTGCCAGCAGCTCCACGAGAGATGTGCGGGGAAGGGAGACCCAGTACTTC
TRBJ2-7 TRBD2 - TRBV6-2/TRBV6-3 CASSYPGLAADEQYF TGTGCCAGCAGTTACCCGGGACTAGCGGCCGACGAGCAGTACTTC
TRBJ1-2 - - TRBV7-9 CASSLAGNYGYTF TGTGCCAGCAGCTTAGCCGGGAACTATGGCTACACCTTC
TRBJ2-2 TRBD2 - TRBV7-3 CASSTNPGLATNTGELFF TGTGCCAGCAGCACAAACCCGGGACTAGCAACGAACACCGGGGAGCTGTTTTTT
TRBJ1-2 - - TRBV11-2 CASSTDTYGYTF TGTGCCAGCAGCACGGACACTTATGGCTACACCTTC
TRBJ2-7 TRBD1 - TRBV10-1 CASGTGANPYEQYF TGCGCCAGCGGGACAGGAGCCAACCCCTACGAGCAGTACTTC